The present T cell receptor (beta chain) was sequenced within a study of T cells in Graves' hyperthyroidism and ophthalmopathy. V was pared by 5 bases and J by 1 base, with 10 bases between. CDR3 length: 13 amino acids. Germline V gene data show CDR1 as SQVTM and CDR2 as ANQGSEA. It was RNA transcripts that yielded the amplified TCR beta CDR3 regions. RT-PCR in the first round (using the HTBI primer set) targeted the TCR CDR3. TCRdb passed the multiplex PCR reads through MiXCR, listing each CDR3 protein once. The data contain fewer than 800,000 distinct CDR3 sequences, less than 20% of them seen just once; the ten biggest clones take up approximately 8%. Over 18 months, lack of ophthalmopathy progression marked Graves' hyperthyroidism as stable.

The sequenced material came from blood. The clonotype was recovered from a man aged 18-30 years with Graves' hyperthyroidism. J is TRBJ2-3 and V is TRBV29-1, with TRBD1 as a possible D gene (6 bases). CDR3 nucleotides: TGCAGCGTTCTTAGGACAGGCACAGATACGCAGTATTTT. Amino acids: CSVLRTGTDTQYF.